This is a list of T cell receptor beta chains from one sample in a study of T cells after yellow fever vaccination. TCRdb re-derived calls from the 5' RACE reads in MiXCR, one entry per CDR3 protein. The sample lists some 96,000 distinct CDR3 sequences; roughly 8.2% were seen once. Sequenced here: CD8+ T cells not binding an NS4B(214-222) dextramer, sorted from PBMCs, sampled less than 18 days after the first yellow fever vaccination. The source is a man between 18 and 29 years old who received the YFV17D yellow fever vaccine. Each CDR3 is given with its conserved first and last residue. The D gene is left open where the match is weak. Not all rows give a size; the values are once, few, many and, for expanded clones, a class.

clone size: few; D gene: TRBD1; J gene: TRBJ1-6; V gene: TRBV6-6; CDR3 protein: CASILTDRGWMSYNSPLHF; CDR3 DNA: TGTGCCAGCATCCTAACCGACAGGGGCTGGATGTCCTATAATTCACCCCTCCACTTT
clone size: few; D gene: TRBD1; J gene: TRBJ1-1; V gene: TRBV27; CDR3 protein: CASSLFTGVETEAFF; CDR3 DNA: TGTGCCAGCAGTTTATTTACAGGGGTGGAAACTGAAGCTTTCTTT
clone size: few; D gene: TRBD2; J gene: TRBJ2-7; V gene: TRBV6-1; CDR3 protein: CASSPTSGAIREQYF; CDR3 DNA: TGTGCCAGCAGTCCCACTAGCGGAGCTATTCGCGAGCAGTACTTC
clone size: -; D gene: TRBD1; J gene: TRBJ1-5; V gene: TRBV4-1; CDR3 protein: CASSQERTGALPQHF; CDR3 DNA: TGCGCCAGCAGCCAAGAGCGGACAGGAGCTCTCCCCCAGCATTTT
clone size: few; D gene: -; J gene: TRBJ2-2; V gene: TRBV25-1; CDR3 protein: CASSAYPGTENTGELFF; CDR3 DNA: TGTGCCAGCAGTGCATACCCCGGGACGGAGAACACCGGGGAGCTGTTTTTT
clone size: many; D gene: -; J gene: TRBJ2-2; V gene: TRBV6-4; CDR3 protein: CASSVAQGANTGELFF; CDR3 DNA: TGTGCCAGCAGTGTTGCACAGGGCGCGAACACCGGGGAGCTGTTTTTT
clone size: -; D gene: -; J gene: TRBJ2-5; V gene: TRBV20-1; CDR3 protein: CSARDGDVQETQYF; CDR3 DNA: TGCAGTGCTAGAGATGGGGACGTCCAAGAGACCCAGTACTTC
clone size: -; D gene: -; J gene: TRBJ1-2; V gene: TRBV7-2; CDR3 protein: CASSSPGPGDYGYTF; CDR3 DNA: TGTGCCAGCAGCTCCCCCGGTCCAGGCGACTATGGCTACACCTTC
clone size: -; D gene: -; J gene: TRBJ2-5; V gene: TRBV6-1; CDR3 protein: CASSDEGDRETQYF; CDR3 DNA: TGTGCCAGCAGTGACGAGGGAGACCGAGAAACCCAGTACTTC
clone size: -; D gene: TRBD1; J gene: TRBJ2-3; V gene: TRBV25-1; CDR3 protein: CASIPGTGLLTDTQYF; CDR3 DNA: TGTGCCAGCATCCCCGGGACAGGGCTCCTTACAGATACGCAGTATTTT
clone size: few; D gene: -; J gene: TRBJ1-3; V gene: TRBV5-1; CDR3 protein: CASSFRSGNTIYF; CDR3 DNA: TGCGCCAGCAGCTTCCGCTCTGGAAACACCATATATTTT
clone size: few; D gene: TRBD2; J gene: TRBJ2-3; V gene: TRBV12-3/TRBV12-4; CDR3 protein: CASRSGGAPDTQYF; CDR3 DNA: TGTGCCAGTAGGAGCGGGGGGGCTCCAGATACGCAGTATTTT
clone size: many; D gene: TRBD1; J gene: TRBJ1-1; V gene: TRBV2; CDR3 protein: CASSLRQGNTEAFF; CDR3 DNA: TGTGCCAGCAGTCTCAGACAGGGAAACACTGAAGCTTTCTTT
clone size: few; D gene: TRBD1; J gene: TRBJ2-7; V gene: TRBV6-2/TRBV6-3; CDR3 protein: CASSLPGQGFFSYEQYF; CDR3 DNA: TGTGCCAGCAGTCTACCGGGACAGGGCTTCTTCTCCTACGAGCAGTACTTC
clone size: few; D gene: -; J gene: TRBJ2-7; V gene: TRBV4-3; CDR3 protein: CASSQVVGARYEQYF; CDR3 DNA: TGCGCCAGCAGCCAAGTAGTAGGGGCTCGGTACGAGCAGTACTTC
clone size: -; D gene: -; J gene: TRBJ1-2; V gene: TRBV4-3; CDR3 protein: CASIPDWGSPSGYTF; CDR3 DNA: TGCGCCAGCATACCCGATTGGGGCAGTCCCTCGGGCTACACCTTC
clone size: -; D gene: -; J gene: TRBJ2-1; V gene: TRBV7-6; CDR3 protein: CASSSEVGNEQFF; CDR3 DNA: TGTGCCAGCAGCTCAGAAGTGGGGAATGAGCAGTTCTTC
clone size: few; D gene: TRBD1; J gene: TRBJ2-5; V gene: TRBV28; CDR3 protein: CASRMGQLSRAIETQYF; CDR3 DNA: TGTGCCAGCAGAATGGGACAGCTTTCCAGGGCCATAGAGACCCAGTACTTC
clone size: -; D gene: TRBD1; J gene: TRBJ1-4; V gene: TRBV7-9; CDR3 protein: CASSFPIGTGVLFF; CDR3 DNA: TGTGCCAGCAGCTTCCCGATTGGGACAGGGGTACTGTTTTTT
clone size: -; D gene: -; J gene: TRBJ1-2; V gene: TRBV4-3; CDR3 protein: CASSQVPGLRYGYTF; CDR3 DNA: TGCGCCAGCAGCCAAGTACCAGGGTTGCGTTATGGCTACACCTTC
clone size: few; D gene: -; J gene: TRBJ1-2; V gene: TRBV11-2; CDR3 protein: CASRDISGYGYTF; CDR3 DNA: TGTGCCAGCAGGGACATCTCTGGGTATGGCTACACCTTC
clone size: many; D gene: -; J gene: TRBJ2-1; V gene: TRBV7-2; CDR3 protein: CASSFDSYNEQFF; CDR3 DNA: TGTGCCAGCAGCTTCGACTCCTACAATGAGCAGTTCTTC
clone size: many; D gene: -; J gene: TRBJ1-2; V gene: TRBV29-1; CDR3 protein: CSVESGEYYGYTF; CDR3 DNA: TGCAGCGTTGAATCAGGGGAGTACTATGGCTACACCTTC
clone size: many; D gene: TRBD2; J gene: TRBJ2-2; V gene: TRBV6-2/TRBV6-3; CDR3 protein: CASSYASGGTGELFF; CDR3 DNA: TGTGCCAGCAGTTATGCGAGCGGGGGCACCGGGGAGCTGTTTTTT
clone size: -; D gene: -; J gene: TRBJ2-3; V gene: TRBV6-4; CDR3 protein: CASSPSGSTDTQYF; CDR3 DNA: TGTGCCAGCAGCCCTTCTGGTAGCACAGATACGCAGTATTTT
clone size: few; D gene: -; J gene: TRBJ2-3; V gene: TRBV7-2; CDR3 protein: CASSLYLASDTQYF; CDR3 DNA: TGTGCCAGCAGCCTTTATCTAGCGTCAGATACGCAGTATTTT
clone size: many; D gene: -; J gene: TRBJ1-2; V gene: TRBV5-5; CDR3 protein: CASSLRDSSYGYTF; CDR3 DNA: TGTGCCAGCAGCTTGAGAGACAGCAGCTATGGCTACACCTTC
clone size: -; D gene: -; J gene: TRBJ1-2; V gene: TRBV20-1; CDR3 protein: CSARDLRASDYGYTF; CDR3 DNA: TGCAGTGCTAGAGATTTGCGGGCGTCGGACTATGGCTACACCTTC
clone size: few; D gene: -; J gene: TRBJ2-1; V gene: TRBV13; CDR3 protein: CASQPGRPDNEQFF; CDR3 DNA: TGTGCCAGCCAACCGGGAAGACCGGACAATGAGCAGTTCTTC
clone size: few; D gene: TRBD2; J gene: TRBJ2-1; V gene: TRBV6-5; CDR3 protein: CASSYSASGGSYNEQFF; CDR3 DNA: TGTGCCAGCAGTTACTCGGCTAGCGGGGGCTCATACAATGAGCAGTTCTTC
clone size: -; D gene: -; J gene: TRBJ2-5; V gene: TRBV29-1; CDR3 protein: CSVVPLTGRQETQYF; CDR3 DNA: TGCAGCGTTGTGCCCCTGACAGGACGACAAGAGACCCAGTACTTC
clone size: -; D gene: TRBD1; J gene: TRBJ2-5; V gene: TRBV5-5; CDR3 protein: CASSLETGVLEETQYF; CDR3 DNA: TGTGCCAGCAGCTTGGAAACAGGGGTTCTGGAGGAGACCCAGTACTTC
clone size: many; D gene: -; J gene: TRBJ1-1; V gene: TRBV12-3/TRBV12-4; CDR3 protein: CASSLGTPPEAFF; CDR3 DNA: TGTGCCAGCAGTTTAGGGACCCCCCCTGAAGCTTTCTTT
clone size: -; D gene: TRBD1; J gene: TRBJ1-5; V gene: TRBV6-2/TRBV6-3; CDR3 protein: CASSRDRGIGNQPQHF; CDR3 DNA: TGTGCCAGCAGTAGGGACAGGGGGATCGGCAATCAGCCCCAGCATTTT
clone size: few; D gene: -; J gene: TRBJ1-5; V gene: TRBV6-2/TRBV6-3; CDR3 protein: CASTGDRDSNQPQHF; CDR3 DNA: TGTGCCAGCACCGGAGACAGAGATAGCAATCAGCCCCAGCATTTT
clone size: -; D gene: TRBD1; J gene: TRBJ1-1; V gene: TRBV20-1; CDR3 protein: CSAKDRARTGWGTEAFF; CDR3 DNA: TGCAGTGCCAAAGACAGGGCCCGGACCGGTTGGGGCACTGAAGCTTTCTTT
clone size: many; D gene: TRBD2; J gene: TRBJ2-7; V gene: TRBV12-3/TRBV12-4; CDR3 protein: CASSFFGGAQEQYF; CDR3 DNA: TGTGCCAGCAGTTTTTTCGGGGGGGCCCAGGAGCAGTACTTC
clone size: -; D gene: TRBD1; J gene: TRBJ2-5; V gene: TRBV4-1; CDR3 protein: CASSQSTGRETQYF; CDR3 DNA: TGCGCCAGCAGCCAGTCGACAGGGCGCGAGACCCAGTACTTC
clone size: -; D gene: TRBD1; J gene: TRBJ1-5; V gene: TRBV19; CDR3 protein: CASSWTGGNQPQHF; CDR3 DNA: TGTGCCAGTAGTTGGACAGGGGGAAATCAGCCCCAGCATTTT
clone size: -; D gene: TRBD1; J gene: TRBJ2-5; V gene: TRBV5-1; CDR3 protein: CASSAGHRGQETQYF; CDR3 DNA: TGCGCCAGCAGCGCGGGCCACAGGGGCCAAGAGACCCAGTACTTC
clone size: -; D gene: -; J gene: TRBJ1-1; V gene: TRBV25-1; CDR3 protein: CASSEYWAGASGNTEAFF; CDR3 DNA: TGTGCCAGCAGTGAATATTGGGCCGGGGCCTCAGGGAACACTGAAGCTTTCTTT
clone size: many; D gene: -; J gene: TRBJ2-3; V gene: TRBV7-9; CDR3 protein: CASSLTPAGATF; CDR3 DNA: TGTGCCAGCAGCTTAACGCCAGCGGGTGCAACTTTT
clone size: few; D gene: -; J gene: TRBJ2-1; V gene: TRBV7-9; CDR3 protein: CASSLGRPAEQFF; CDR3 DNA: TGTGCCAGCAGCTTGGGAAGACCGGCTGAGCAGTTCTTC
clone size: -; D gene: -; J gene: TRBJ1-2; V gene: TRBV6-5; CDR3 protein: CASSYSVRGSEGYTF; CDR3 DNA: TGTGCCAGCAGTTACTCCGTCAGGGGTTCTGAGGGCTACACCTTC
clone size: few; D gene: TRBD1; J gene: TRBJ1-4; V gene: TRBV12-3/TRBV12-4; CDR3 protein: CASSQLDGTGIEKLFF; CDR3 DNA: TGTGCCAGCAGTCAACTCGATGGGACAGGGATTGAAAAACTGTTTTTT
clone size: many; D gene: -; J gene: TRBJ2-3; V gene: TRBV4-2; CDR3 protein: CASSQEDWRSGTDTQYF; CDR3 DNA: TGTGCCAGCAGCCAAGAAGACTGGAGAAGTGGCACAGATACGCAGTATTTT
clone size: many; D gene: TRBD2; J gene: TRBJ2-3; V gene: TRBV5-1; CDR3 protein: CASSAGTSDTDTQYF; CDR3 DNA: TGCGCCAGCAGCGCCGGGACTAGCGACACAGATACGCAGTATTTT
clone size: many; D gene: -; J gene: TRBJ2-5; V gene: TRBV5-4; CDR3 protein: CASSFEGFQETQYF; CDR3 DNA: TGTGCCAGCAGCTTTGAAGGGTTCCAAGAGACCCAGTACTTC
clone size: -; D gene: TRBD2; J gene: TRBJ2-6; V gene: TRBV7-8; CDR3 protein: CASSPLAGSGANVLTF; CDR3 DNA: TGTGCCAGCAGCCCCCTAGCGGGCTCTGGGGCCAACGTCCTGACTTTC
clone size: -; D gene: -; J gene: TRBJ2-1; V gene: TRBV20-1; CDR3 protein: CSALPVGEEYNEQFF; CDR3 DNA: TGCAGTGCGTTACCCGTAGGGGAGGAATACAATGAGCAGTTCTTC
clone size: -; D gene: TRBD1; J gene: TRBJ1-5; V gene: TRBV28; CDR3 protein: CASSSLRQGSKQPQHF; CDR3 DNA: TGTGCCAGCAGTTCCCTCCGACAGGGTAGCAAGCAGCCCCAGCATTTT
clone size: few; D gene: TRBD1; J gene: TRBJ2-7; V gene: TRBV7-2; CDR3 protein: CASSLGPGQGAYEQYF; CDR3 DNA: TGTGCCAGCAGCTTAGGACCCGGACAGGGGGCCTACGAGCAGTACTTC
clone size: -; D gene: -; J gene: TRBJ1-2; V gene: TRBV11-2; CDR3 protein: CATSLGYGYTF; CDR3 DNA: TGTGCCACCAGCTTAGGCTATGGCTACACCTTC
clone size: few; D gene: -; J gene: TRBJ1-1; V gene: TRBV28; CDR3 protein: CASSFSGVLGTEAFF; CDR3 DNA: TGTGCCAGCAGTTTTTCTGGGGTTTTGGGCACTGAAGCTTTCTTT